This T cell receptor (beta chain) was obtained from a study of OX40 agonist ivuxolimab in advanced cancers. Points from the study as a whole: Partly responding patients at 0.1-3.0 mg/kg showed some of the smallest clonal expansion. There were, on average, more expanded clones in CD8+ T cells than in CD4+.

The data were produced by immunoSEQ multiplex PCR, yet TCRdb's version contains in-frame clones alone and is incomplete. The table lists 37,000 or so clones, approximately 85% of them singletons, with about 16% in the top ten. Trimming took 0 bases from V and 0 from J, leaving 12 bases between them. Germline lookup yields CDR1 LGHNA and CDR2 YSLEER. The CDR3 runs to 17 residues. Turning to this clone: The antigen remains unidentified.

The chain couples TRBV4-3 to TRBJ2-1, with no clear D. The source was CD4+ or CD8+ T cells sorted from blood, collected in a trial of the OX40 agonist ivuxolimab. This clonotype was obtained from an adult with an advanced solid tumor such as melanoma, head and neck, liver or kidney cancer. Written as DNA, the CDR3 is TGCGCCAGCAGCCAAGAAATAAGGCAGGCCTCCTACAATGAGCAGTTCTTC. As protein: CASSQEIRQASYNEQFF.